Below, 5 T cell receptor beta chains from the same sample are listed, as sequenced in a study of naive and memory T cell subsets. Study-wide results and caveats: Naive repertoires, especially CD8, held a few larger clonotypes, possibly memory cells re-expressing CD45RA.

What these receptors recognize is not known. An equimolar mix of two oligonucleotides served as the beta constant-region primer for TRBC1 and TRBC2. Ligated cDNA was amplified by four rounds of PCR with nested alpha and beta constant-region primers and SP2. TCRdb called the UMI-ligation and nested PCR reads again in MiXCR, with one record for every CDR3 protein. The sample includes roughly 97,000 distinct CDR3 sequences, 13% to 15% of them seen just once. Sequenced sample: naive CD8+ T cells from blood. The receptors here all came from a human donor in good health.

This clonotype was seen ten or more times. The chain employs TRBV7-9 and TRBJ2-7; D uncertain. Germline assignment: CDR1 SEHNR and CDR2 FQNEAQ (reference sequence). The CDR3 covers 13 residues. Trimming stripped 6 bases from V and 1 base from J, with 10 bases between. The CDR3 here is CASSLPGSYEQYF. As DNA, the CDR3 is TGTGCCAGCAGTTTGCCAGGATCCTACGAGCAGTACTTC. Combining the CDR3 with reference TRBV7-9 and TRBJ2-7 gives the whole variable domain DTGVSQNPRHKITKRGQNVTFRCDPISEHNRLYWYRQTLGQGPEFLTYFQNEAQLEKSRLLSDRFSAERPKGSFSTLEIQRTEQGDSAMYLCASSLPGSYEQYFGPGTRLTVT.

The rearrangement links TRBV28 to TRBJ2-7, with TRBD2 as a possible D gene (5 bases). Looked up from germline, CDR1 is MDHEN and CDR2 is SYDVKM. With 6 bases removed from V and 2 bases from J, the gap between germline ends came to 8 bases. CDR3 size: 12 residues. CDR3 in DNA: TGTGCCAGCAGACCCGGGACCTACGAGCAGTACTTC. It translates to CASRPGTYEQYF. The full variable domain, in which reference TRBV28 and TRBJ2-7 provide the parts outside the CDR3, is DVKVTQSSRYLVKRTGEKVFLECVQDMDHENMFWYRQDPGLGLRLIYFSYDVKMKEKGDIPEGYSVSREKKERFSLILESASTNQTSMYLCASRPGTYEQYFGPGTRLTVT.

This chain links TRBV7-3 with TRBJ2-3; 12 bases match TRBD2. CDR3 length equals 18 residues. Germline V gene sequence: CDR1 SGHTA, CDR2 FQGTGA. V was pared by 2 bases and J by 4 bases, with 10 bases of the junction left unmatched. This CDR3 reads CASSLLGGTSGGSDTQYF. The CDR3, as DNA: TGTGCCAGCAGCTTATTGGGGGGTACTAGCGGGGGGTCAGATACGCAGTATTTT.

The J gene is TRBJ2-7, the V gene TRBV12-3 or TRBV12-4; D tentatively fits TRBD1 or TRBD2 (5 bases each). Trimming left V 1 base short and J 6 bases short, with 7 bases between. The CDR3 length is 12 residues. CDR3 nucleotides: TGTGCCAGCAGTTTAGGAGGGGCCGAGCAGTACTTC. It translates to CASSLGGAEQYF.

This clonotype was observed at least ten times. The gene calls are TRBV6-4 and TRBJ2-1, with no clear D. V gave up 3 bases and J gave up 0 bases, with 12 bases separating them. Germline-derived CDR1 and CDR2 are MRHNA and SNTAGT. The CDR3 sequence is 16 residues long. The CDR3 is CASSEMLLSSYNEQFF. In DNA form, the CDR3 reads TGTGCCAGCAGTGAGATGTTACTGAGCTCCTACAATGAGCAGTTCTTC.